A single sample gave rise to the 32 T cell receptor beta chains below, sequenced in a study of regulatory T cells in long-lasting Graves disease. Specified time point: newly diagnosed GD, antithyroid drugs for less than 3 months. The TCR library was made from RNA that had been extracted from PBMCs in TRIzol. In building TCR beta libraries, iRepertoire HTBI primers were used together with Arm-PCR of CDR3 regions. One entry per CDR3 protein, called by TCRdb with MiXCR from the multiplex PCR reads. The data hold around 480,000 distinct CDR3 sequences, with about a sixth observed a single time. Separately, the same data were catalogued under a study of T cells in Graves' hyperthyroidism and ophthalmopathy.

The starting material was peripheral blood mononuclear cells (PBMCs), obtained at new diagnosis, from a patient treated with antithyroid drugs. These TCRs come from a man between 40 and 49 years old with Graves disease.

This clonotype came up many times. The chain carries TRBV18 and TRBJ1-1, with D possibly matching TRBD1 (5 bases). The germline V gene has CDR1 KGHSH and CDR2 LQKENI. The CDR3 loop spans 14 amino acids. The V gene lost 2 bases and the J gene lost 4 bases, with 11 bases spanning the gap. The CDR3 coding sequence is TGTGCCAGCTCACCATTCCAGGGCCTCACTGAAGCTTTCTTT. It yields the protein CASSPFQGLTEAFF.

This clonotype has ten or more counts. V and J are TRBV30 and TRBJ2-1; D may be TRBD2 (5 bases). Trimming removed 3 bases from V and 0 bases from J, with 6 bases in between. The CDR3 is made up of 13 amino acids. The germline CDR1 and CDR2 sequences are GTSNPN and SVGIG (reference sequence). The CDR3 DNA follows: TGTGCCTGGAGAGCGGACTCCTACAATGAGCAGTTCTTC. It is translated as CAWRADSYNEQFF.

There are many counts of this clonotype. The V and J genes are TRBV28 and TRBJ1-2; no firm D call. There are 13 residues in the CDR3. With 2 bases removed from V and 3 bases from J, the gap between germline ends came to 7 bases. Germline CDR1 MDHEN, CDR2 SYDVKM. CDR3 sequence: CASSLTLYYGYTF. DNA for the CDR3: TGTGCCAGCAGTTTAACGTTGTACTATGGCTACACCTTC.

The rearrangement uses TRBV9 and TRBJ1-4, with D possibly TRBD1 on 6 matching bases. Germline V gene data show CDR1 as SGDLS and CDR2 as YYNGEE. This CDR3 region has 16 residues. The V gene lost 1 base and the J gene lost 7 bases, with 17 bases spanning the gap. CDR3 region: CASSVSPTGGGEKLFF. Here the CDR3 DNA reads TGTGCCAGCAGCGTATCCCCGACAGGCGGGGGTGAAAAACTGTTTTTT.

This clonotype has ten or more counts. CDR3 in DNA: TGTGCCAGCAAGGCGACAGGGACTAGCGGGAGTTACGAGCAGTACTTC. It codes for CASKATGTSGSYEQYF. V is TRBV27 and J is TRBJ2-7; 14 positions agree with TRBD2. With 7 bases clipped from V and 4 bases from J, the junction kept 9 bases outside the gene matches. Germline CDR1 reads MNHEY; CDR2 reads SMNVEV (reference sequence). This CDR3 spans 16 amino acids.

This clonotype came up a few times. The V call is TRBV6-1, the J call TRBJ2-1, with 8 bases fitting TRBD2. The ends lost 1 base at V and 5 bases at J; junction bases unmatched: 10. This CDR3 spans 17 amino acids. CDR1 and CDR2 from the germline V gene are MNHNS and SASEGT. The CDR3 DNA sequence: TGTGCCAGCAGTGAAGTGAGCGCTAGCGGGCCCCACAATGAGCAGTTCTTC. This codes for CASSEVSASGPHNEQFF.

A few counts support this clonotype. This chain links TRBV13 with TRBJ1-2, with 9 bases matching TRBD1. The CDR3 sequence is 14 residues long. Looked up from germline, CDR1 is PRHDT and CDR2 is FYEKMQ (reference sequence). J was trimmed by 8 bases and V by 2 bases; bases with no gene match: 6. Here the CDR3 reads CASSLTGGKGGYTF. The CDR3 DNA reads as TGTGCCAGCAGCTTAACAGGGGGCAAGGGCGGCTACACCTTC. The full variable domain, its missing parts supplied by reference TRBV13 and TRBJ1-2, is AAGVIQSPRHLIKEKRETATLKCYPIPRHDTVYWYQQGPGQDPQFLISFYEKMQSDKGSIPDRFSAQQFSDYHSELNMSSLELGDSALYFCASSLTGGKGGYTFGSGTRLTVV.

This clonotype was detected ten times or more. This chain uses TRBV5-1 with TRBJ2-1; 8 bases are a match to TRBD1. The CDR3 has 15 amino acids. The germline CDR1 and CDR2 sequences are SGHRS and YFSETQ. With V trimmed by 0 bases and J by 8 bases, 7 bases remained unmatched. CDR3 residues: CASSLESGGFDEQFF. CDR3 bases: TGCGCCAGCAGCTTGGAGTCAGGGGGCTTCGATGAGCAGTTCTTC.

This clonotype was seen a handful of times. The CDR3 nucleotides read TGTGCCAGCAGCTTAGGGGATTATGGCGGGCAGTACTTC. Protein product: CASSLGDYGGQYF. V and J are TRBV7-6 and TRBJ2-7; D is ambiguous. Germline-derived CDR1 and CDR2 are SGHVS and FNYEAQ. The germline V and J ends were trimmed by 1 base and 9 bases, with 13 bases remaining between them. There are 13 residues in the CDR3.

This clonotype was found a few times. The chain links TRBV5-1 to TRBJ2-7, with TRBD2 as a possible D gene (5 bases). The V end lost 4 bases, the J end lost 7 bases, and 15 bases lay between the germline ends. This CDR3 is built from 13 residues. Germline V gene sequence: CDR1 SGHRS, CDR2 YFSETQ. This CDR3 is CASSDRGVREQYF. The CDR3 DNA reads as TGCGCCAGCAGCGACCGGGGAGTAAGGGAGCAGTACTTC.

Concerning this clonotype itself: This could be a read error, since a much larger clone is one nucleotide away. The gene calls are TRBV12-3 or TRBV12-4 and TRBJ1-4; no reliable D call. This CDR3 spans 14 amino acids. The CDR3 reads CASSSRRRKERLFF. CDR3 DNA: TGTGCCAGCAGTTCGCGCCGGCGAAAAGAAAGACTGTTTTTT.

The sample holds many counts of this clonotype. The chain's CDR3 is CASRRLQGYNEQFF. The CDR3 coding sequence is TGTGCCAGCCGCCGTTTACAGGGCTACAATGAGCAGTTCTTC. The chain links TRBV12-3 or TRBV12-4 to TRBJ2-1; TRBD1 is a possible D gene (6 bases). The length of the CDR3 is 14 residues. Between the trimmed V and J ends, which lost 8 bases and 3 bases, there was a span of 14 bases.

The sample holds a few counts of this clonotype. The rearrangement uses TRBV24-1 and TRBJ2-5; either TRBD1 or TRBD2 may supply D (7 bases each). The CDR3 is 15 residues long. V lost 1 base to trimming and J lost 7 bases, with 15 bases between them. Germline CDR1 KGHDR, CDR2 SFDVKD. CDR3 DNA sequence: TGTGCCACCAGTGATTTCAGGGGGGGGAAGAGGACCCAGTACTTC. It yields the protein CATSDFRGGKRTQYF.

This clonotype was detected ten times or more. The chain carries TRBV30 and TRBJ1-3; D remains unclear. Trimming removed 3 bases at V and 3 bases at J, with 9 bases between. Germline CDR1 and CDR2: GTSNPN and SVGIG (reference sequence). This CDR3 is 13 amino acids long. The CDR3 loop reads CAWRWASGNTIYF. CDR3 nucleotide sequence: TGTGCCTGGAGATGGGCGAGTGGAAACACCATATATTTT.

A remark on this clonotype: A read error may be the cause here, since a much bigger clone is one base away. V usage is TRBV12-3 or TRBV12-4 and J usage is TRBJ1-4; D possibly corresponds to TRBD1 (5 bases). Trimming left V 4 bases short and J 12 bases short, with 18 bases between. The CDR3 consists of 14 residues. In DNA form, the CDR3 reads TGTGCCAGCAGTTATGGCAGCTTGGGGGAAGAACTGTTTTTT. Translated: CASSYGSLGEELFF.

V is TRBV5-1 and J is TRBJ2-5, with D possibly matching TRBD2 (6 bases). CDR3 length: 17 residues. The V gene lost 0 bases and the J gene lost 0 bases, with 15 bases spanning the gap. Germline loops: CDR1 SGHRS, CDR2 YFSETQ. The CDR3 spells CASSLALGGANQETQYF. The DNA of the CDR3 is TGCGCCAGCAGCTTGGCCCTAGGCGGGGCAAACCAAGAGACCCAGTACTTC.

This clonotype turned up a few times. J is TRBJ2-1 and V is TRBV6-2 or TRBV6-3; D not certain. V was pared by 2 bases and J by 5 bases, with 13 bases between. The CDR3 is 15 amino acids. Germline assignment: CDR1 MNHEY and CDR2 SVGEGT. The CDR3 spells CASSYVASRDNEQFF. The CDR3 DNA reads TGTGCCAGCAGTTACGTGGCTAGTCGGGACAATGAGCAGTTCTTC.

This clonotype was counted a few times. The V gene is TRBV29-1, the J gene TRBJ2-3, with a possible D match to TRBD2 (6 bases). Germline-derived CDR1 and CDR2 are SQVTM and ANQGSEA. The CDR3 runs 13 residues. The ends were cut back, 2 bases at V and 6 bases at J, with 12 bases in the middle. DNA of the CDR3: TGCAGCGTTGAAAGACTAGGACTTGATACGCAGTATTTT. Its protein product is CSVERLGLDTQYF.

As regards this clonotype: A clone one base away is much larger, so this may be a read error. The chain combines TRBV7-2 with TRBJ2-3; no clear D. Germline CDR1 and CDR2: SGHTA and FQGNSA. This CDR3 comprises 11 residues. V was cut by 3 bases and J by 6 bases, with 4 bases left in between. CDR3: CASSFNDTQYF. CDR3 sequence (DNA): TGTGCCAGCAGCTTTAATGATACGCAGTATTTT.

The gene calls are TRBV20-1 and TRBJ2-7, with D unclear. Deletions cut 6 bases from V and 7 bases from J, with 22 bases between. From germline, CDR1 is DFQATT and CDR2 SNEGSKA (reference sequence). The CDR3 runs to 14 residues. The CDR3 nucleotides are TGCAGTGCCCCCCCGGGCCTTAATCGGTGGGAGCAGTACTTC. Translated: CSAPPGLNRWEQYF.

This clonotype was recorded many times. The chain employs TRBV2 and TRBJ1-1; D unresolved. From germline, CDR1 is SNHLY and CDR2 FYNNEI. The CDR3 covers 13 residues. Trimming removed 6 bases from V and 1 base from J, with 9 bases in between. The DNA for the CDR3 is TGTGCCAGCAGCGGACGGGAGAACACTGAAGCTTTCTTT. It codes for CASSGRENTEAFF.

This clonotype was seen repeatedly, ten times or more. The chain is built from TRBV7-2 and TRBJ2-5; 8 nucleotides match TRBD1. Germline lookup yields CDR1 SGHTA and CDR2 FQGNSA. Trimming removed 5 bases from V and 3 bases from J; junction bases left unmatched: 8. This CDR3 spans 15 amino acids. The CDR3 DNA is TGTGCCAGCAGCCCCCTACCGGGACAGGAAGAGACCCAGTACTTC. Translating gives CASSPLPGQEETQYF. The full variable domain, its missing parts supplied by reference TRBV7-2 and TRBJ2-5, is GAGVSQSPSNKVTEKGKDVELRCDPISGHTALYWYRQSLGQGLEFLIYFQGNSAPDKSGLPSDRFSAERTGGSVSTLTIQRTQQEDSAVYLCASSPLPGQEETQYFGPGTRLLVL.

There are many counts of this clonotype. The V and J genes are TRBV6-2 or TRBV6-3 and TRBJ2-7; a weak D match, TRBD2 (6 bases). Germline values: CDR1 MNHEY, CDR2 SVGEGT. The CDR3 is 13 amino acids. V lost 7 bases and J 0 bases, leaving 10 bases between the germline ends. DNA for the CDR3: TGTGCCAGCACCCCGGGACTCTCCTACGAGCAGTACTTC. The encoded protein is CASTPGLSYEQYF.

On this clonotype itself: This sequence may be a read error, since a much larger clone differs from it by one base. The chain has TRBV12-3 or TRBV12-4 and TRBJ1-5; D is uncertain. The V and J ends lost 5 bases and 4 bases respectively, with 12 bases between them. The CDR3 is 14 residues long. The CDR3 here is CASSPGSYNQPQHF. CDR3 DNA: TGTGCCAGCAGTCCGGGCAGTTATAATCAGCCCCAGCATTTT.

This rearrangement joins TRBV9 to TRBJ1-3; no clear D. Trimming stripped 3 bases from V and 2 bases from J, with 12 bases between. Looked up from germline, CDR1 is SGDLS and CDR2 is YYNGEE. The CDR3 length is 15 residues. The CDR3: CASSETGRTGNTIYF. CDR3 in DNA: TGTGCCAGCAGCGAGACGGGGAGGACTGGAAACACCATATATTTT.

This clonotype was seen only a few times. The CDR3 spells CATSPDPGPYEQYF. For the CDR3, the DNA is TGTGCCACCAGCCCCGACCCAGGGCCCTACGAGCAGTACTTC. V and J are TRBV15 and TRBJ2-7; D perhaps matches TRBD1 (5 bases). The germline V and J ends were trimmed by 5 bases and 2 bases, with 13 bases remaining between them. Germline V CDR1 and CDR2: LNHNV, YYDKDF (reference sequence). The CDR3 has 14 residues. The full variable domain, with the rest looked up from reference TRBV15 and TRBJ2-7, is DAMVIQNPRYQVTQFGKPVTLSCSQTLNHNVMYWYQQKSSQAPKLLFHYYDKDFNNEADTPDNFQSRRPNTSFCFLDIRSPGLGDTAMYLCATSPDPGPYEQYFGPGTRLTVT.

This clonotype was seen a handful of times. The chain carries TRBV12-3 or TRBV12-4 and TRBJ1-5; D is ambiguous. CDR3 length: 14 amino acids. V lost 1 base, J lost 5 bases, and 9 bases lay in between. The CDR3 spells CASSLGGSHQPQHF. Written as DNA, the CDR3 is TGTGCCAGCAGTTTAGGAGGGTCGCATCAGCCCCAGCATTTT.

This clonotype was seen many times. V gene TRBV6-1 combines with J gene TRBJ2-5; the D gene is possibly TRBD2 (6 bases). This CDR3 region has 14 residues. Germline values: CDR1 MNHNS, CDR2 SASEGT. V was cut by 6 bases and J by 4 bases, with 15 bases left in between. The DNA of the CDR3 is TGTGCCAGCAGAATCCGGAGGGAACGAGAGACCCAGTACTTC. Translated: CASRIRRERETQYF.

Details on this clonotype: With a much larger clone just one base away, this may be a read error. This chain uses TRBV11-3 with TRBJ2-7, with 10 bases matching TRBD2. The CDR3 spans 18 residues. Germline trimming cut 5 bases from V and 1 base from J; bases unmatched to any gene: 14. Germline-derived CDR1 and CDR2 are SGHNT and YENEEA. In nucleotides, the CDR3 is TGTGCCAGCAGCCTTTATCGGCTAGCGGGAGTCGAATCCTACGAGCAGTACTTC. This encodes CASSLYRLAGVESYEQYF.

At least ten counts were recorded for this clonotype. This chain uses TRBV2 with TRBJ2-7; D not certain. The length of the CDR3 is 12 residues. The germline CDR1 and CDR2 sequences are SNHLY and FYNNEI. The V gene lost 1 base and the J gene lost 13 bases, with 14 bases spanning the gap. The CDR3 reads CASSEGPEPPYF. Written as DNA, the CDR3 is TGTGCCAGCAGTGAAGGGCCAGAGCCCCCATACTTC.

There are many counts of this clonotype. The V and J genes are TRBV3-1 and TRBJ1-2, with D perhaps TRBD1 (6 bases). The CDR3 covers 16 residues. The germline V gene has CDR1 LGHDT and CDR2 YNNKEL (reference sequence). V was trimmed by 5 bases and J by 4 bases, leaving 20 bases between them. This CDR3 reads CASSFAGAGGSYGYTF. As DNA, the CDR3 is TGTGCCAGCAGCTTCGCGGGGGCAGGCGGGAGCTATGGCTACACCTTC.

This clonotype was observed many times. CDR3 sequence: CASSEQVYEQYF. The CDR3 DNA is TGTGCCAGCAGTGAACAAGTTTATGAGCAGTACTTC. The chain links TRBV2 to TRBJ2-7, with D unclear. The germline V gene encodes CDR1 SNHLY and CDR2 FYNNEI. The CDR3 has 12 amino acids. Trimming pared 2 bases from V and 7 bases from J, leaving 9 bases between. Supplemented by reference TRBV2 and TRBJ2-7, the full variable domain reads EPEVTQTPSHQVTQMGQEVILRCVPISNHLYFYWYRQILGQKVEFLVSFYNNEISEKSEIFDDQFSVERPDGSNFTLKIRSTKLEDSAMYFCASSEQVYEQYFGPGTRLTVT.